This T cell receptor beta chain was sequenced for a study of graft-versus-host responses after intestinal transplantation. Across the whole study: Grafts were multivisceral, liver-intestinal, or isolated intestinal. Uniformly, recipients were administered anti-thymocyte globulin induction with subsequent tacrolimus and steroids for around three years.

Remarks on this clone: Its antigen is currently unknown.

Study-level results: GvH clones surfaced in recipient marrow, some emerging earlier in ileum or blood. Graft-donor T cell macrochimerism coincided with high graft-versus-host to host-versus-graft clonal ratios in allografts.

This CDR3 contains 14 residues. Germline V gives CDR1 MNHEY, CDR2 SMNVEV (reference sequence). Trimming at V came to 3 bases and at J to 1 base, leaving 2 bases not matched to a gene. Clones were read by immunoSEQ multiplex PCR, and TCRdb kept only the in-frame ones, dropping some. The sample includes over 75,000 clones, about 82% of them seen just once. The source was PBMCs, collected 255 days after intestinal transplant. This receptor was identified in a human patient who received an intestinal transplant, so some T cells may come from the graft donor. The J gene is TRBJ1-1, the V gene TRBV27; 7 bases agree with TRBD1. Here the CDR3 DNA reads TGTGCCAGCAGTTTGGGACAGTCGAACACTGAAGCTTTCTTT. Protein product: CASSLGQSNTEAFF.